Below are 20 T cell receptor beta chains sequenced from a single sample in a study of technical replicates of blood from a handful of donors. The data were produced by immunoSEQ multiplex PCR, yet TCRdb's version contains in-frame clones alone and is incomplete. The sample consists of about 93,000 clones, roughly 96% of them appearing once. The specimen sequenced was T cells isolated from PBMCs. All receptors derive from a human donor in good health.

Here the CDR3 DNA reads TGTGCCACCAGCAGAGCCCGACAGGGGGCTGACGGGGAGCTGTTTTTT. Encoded protein: CATSRARQGADGELFF. The genes are TRBV15 and TRBJ2-2; 10 positions agree with TRBD1. This CDR3 spans 16 amino acids. The V gene end was trimmed by 1 base and the J gene end by 7 bases; junction bases not matched to a gene: 6. Per germline, CDR1 LNHNV and CDR2 YYDKDF (reference sequence).

The V gene is TRBV13, the J gene TRBJ2-5, with no clear D. Per the germline V gene, CDR1 is PRHDT and CDR2 is FYEKMQ (reference sequence). Trimming shortened V by 1 base and J by 2 bases, and 11 bases separated the two germline ends. This CDR3 has 15 residues. As DNA, the CDR3 is TGTGCCAGCAGCTTAGCCCGAGGCCGACAAGAGACCCAGTACTTC. Amino acid sequence: CASSLARGRQETQYF.

This chain uses TRBV5-1 with TRBJ2-5; 7 bases line up with TRBD1. In germline, CDR1 is SGHRS, CDR2 YFSETQ. This CDR3 has 17 amino acids. The trim removed 1 base at V and 0 bases at J, leaving 9 bases unmatched. Here the CDR3 reads CASSLSPTGPYQETQYF. CDR3 coding DNA: TGCGCCAGCAGCTTGTCCCCGACAGGGCCTTACCAAGAGACCCAGTACTTC. Full variable domain (rest looked up from reference TRBV5-1 and TRBJ2-5): KAGVTQTPRYLIKTRGQQVTLSCSPISGHRSVSWYQQTPGQGLQFLFEYFSETQRNKGNFPGRFSGRQFSNSRSEMNVSTLELGDSALYLCASSLSPTGPYQETQYFGPGTRLLVL.

The chain joins TRBV5-1 to TRBJ1-3; 11 bases align to TRBD1. From germline, CDR1 is SGHRS and CDR2 YFSETQ. J gave up 0 bases and V 1 base, and 6 bases lay outside the gene matches. This CDR3 has 18 amino acids. CDR3 sequence reads: CASSLSGTGGVSGNTIYF. The CDR3 region has the DNA TGCGCCAGCAGCTTGTCCGGGACAGGGGGAGTCTCTGGAAACACCATATATTTT.

V and J are TRBV7-8 and TRBJ2-3; D is uncertain. Germline V gene sequence: CDR1 SGHVS, CDR2 FQNEAQ. CDR3 length: 14 residues. V lost 1 base and J 2 bases, leaving 7 bases between the germline ends. The CDR3 protein is CASSLVRSTDTQYF. In nucleotides, the CDR3 is TGTGCCAGCAGCTTAGTACGGTCCACAGATACGCAGTATTTT. Full variable domain (outside the CDR3, taken from reference TRBV7-8 and TRBJ2-3): GAGVSQSPRYKVAKRGQDVALRCDPISGHVSLFWYQQALGQGPEFLTYFQNEAQLDKSGLPSDRFFAERPEGSVSTLKIQRTQQEDSAVYLCASSLVRSTDTQYFGPGTRLTVL.

This sequence joins TRBV5-5 and TRBJ1-1, with a possible D match to TRBD1 (5 bases). Per the germline V gene, CDR1 is SGHKS and CDR2 is YYEKEE (reference sequence). V was pared by 1 base and J by 1 base, with 8 bases between. There are 14 residues in the CDR3. The CDR3 here is CASSLTGPNTEAFF. The CDR3 DNA reads as TGTGCCAGCAGCTTGACAGGCCCGAACACTGAAGCTTTCTTT.

The V and J genes are TRBV6-5 and TRBJ1-4; TRBD1 matches 7 bases. V gave up 5 bases and J gave up 5 bases; unmatched junction bases: 5. The CDR3 extends over 14 amino acids. Germline V gene data show CDR1 as MNHEY and CDR2 as SVGAGI. CDR3 bases: TGTGCCAGCAGTCCCGGCAGGGGGAATGAAAAACTGTTTTTT. Translation: CASSPGRGNEKLFF.

The rearrangement joins TRBV10-3 to TRBJ2-7; D is perhaps TRBD1 (5 bases). The CDR3 consists of 15 residues. The V gene lost 0 bases and the J gene lost 6 bases, with 15 bases spanning the gap. Looked up from germline, CDR1 is ENHRY and CDR2 is SYGVKD. CDR3 protein: CAISESGAALREQYF. The CDR3, as DNA: TGTGCCATCAGTGAGTCTGGGGCAGCTCTCCGCGAGCAGTACTTC.

The V gene is TRBV20-1, the J gene TRBJ2-4, with 7 bases that match TRBD1. From germline, CDR1 is DFQATT and CDR2 SNEGSKA (reference sequence). This CDR3 spans 11 amino acids. Losses at the gene ends were 6 bases for V and 8 bases for J; bases not matched to a gene: 4. CDR3 region: CSAGTVDIQYF. The CDR3 DNA is TGCAGTGCCGGGACAGTTGACATTCAGTACTTC.

The chain recombines TRBV28 with TRBJ2-7; 7 bases map to TRBD1. CDR1 and CDR2 (germline): MDHEN, SYDVKM. After removal of 2 bases from V and 3 bases from J, the junction contained 13 bases not matched to a gene. The CDR3 is made up of 17 amino acids. The chain's CDR3 is CASSLPTNRDSFYEQYF. The CDR3 bases are TGTGCCAGCAGTTTACCTACCAACCGGGACAGCTTCTACGAGCAGTACTTC.

This sequence joins TRBV5-1 and TRBJ2-5, with 8 bases that match TRBD2. The CDR3 length is 13 residues. CDR1 and CDR2 from the germline V gene are SGHRS and YFSETQ. The J segment lost 5 bases and the V segment lost 10 bases, leaving 10 bases of the junction unmatched. The CDR3 reads CASRSSGSETQYF. Here the CDR3 DNA reads TGCGCCTCCCGGTCTAGCGGGTCGGAGACCCAGTACTTC.

This rearrangement joins TRBV4-1 to TRBJ1-5; a possible D gene is TRBD1 (5 bases). The germline gives CDR1 MGHRA, CDR2 YSYEKL. This CDR3 is 15 amino acids long. The V end was cut by 4 bases, the J end by 8 bases, with 18 bases between. The CDR3 coding sequence is TGCGCCAGCAGCCCCTCCGGACAAGACGAAGAGCCCCAGCATTTT. It translates to CASSPSGQDEEPQHF.

V and J are TRBV4-2 and TRBJ2-7, with D maybe TRBD2 (5 bases). The ends were cut back, 3 bases at V and 6 bases at J, with 12 bases in the middle. This CDR3 is built from 13 residues. The germline V gene encodes CDR1 LGHNA and CDR2 YNFKEQ. The CDR3 coding sequence is TGTGCCAGCAGCCAGGAGGAACCAGGCGAGCAGTACTTC. Amino acids: CASSQEEPGEQYF.

CDR3 nucleotide sequence: TGCAGCGTTTCCGTCGCGGGGAGCGAGCAGTACTTC. It yields the protein CSVSVAGSEQYF. The chain links TRBV29-1 to TRBJ2-7; weak D call: TRBD2 (6 bases). V was trimmed by 5 bases and J by 6 bases, leaving 14 bases between them. The CDR3 runs 12 residues. Germline V CDR1 and CDR2: SQVTM, ANQGSEA.

The V gene is TRBV18, the J gene TRBJ2-7, with 10 bases aligning to TRBD2. The CDR3 consists of 16 residues. CDR1 KGHSH and CDR2 LQKENI come from the germline V gene. The J segment lost 4 bases and the V segment lost 3 bases, leaving 9 bases of the junction unmatched. The CDR3 region is CASSPQAGGSGYEQYF. DNA of the CDR3: TGTGCCAGCTCACCCCAAGCGGGAGGGTCCGGGTACGAGCAGTACTTC. Full variable domain (missing parts from reference TRBV18 and TRBJ2-7): NAGVMQNPRHLVRRRGQEARLRCSPMKGHSHVYWYRQLPEEGLKFMVYLQKENIIDESGMPKERFSAEFPKEGPSILRIQQVVRGDSAAYFCASSPQAGGSGYEQYFGPGTRLTVT.

The V gene is TRBV6-1, the J gene TRBJ1-6; D is uncertain. The germline V gene encodes CDR1 MNHNS and CDR2 SASEGT. V was pared by 0 bases and J by 7 bases, with 7 bases between. The length of the CDR3 is 14 residues. The chain's CDR3 is CASSEARENSPLHF. The CDR3 nucleotides are TGTGCCAGCAGTGAAGCACGGGAAAATTCACCCCTCCACTTT.

The chain is built from TRBV2 and TRBJ1-5; no definite D call. This CDR3 spans 14 amino acids. CDR1 is SNHLY, CDR2 FYNNEI, per germline. V was pared by 5 bases and J by 7 bases, with 15 bases between. The CDR3, as DNA: TGTGCCAGCAGTTACTTAGGAGGGAAACAGCCCCAGCATTTT. This encodes CASSYLGGKQPQHF.

This clone was counted once. The genes are TRBV5-1 and TRBJ1-2; D is uncertain. The length of the CDR3 is 13 residues. The ends were cut back, 0 bases at V and 4 bases at J, with 7 bases in the middle. Germline V gene data show CDR1 as SGHRS and CDR2 as YFSETQ. The CDR3 DNA sequence: TGCGCCAGCAGCTTGGAGGCGGTCTATGGCTACACCTTC. Translating gives CASSLEAVYGYTF.

The gene calls are TRBV19 and TRBJ2-3, with a possible D match to TRBD2 (5 bases). V lost 3 bases and J lost 4, with 14 bases in between. This CDR3 region has 15 residues. Germline V gene sequence: CDR1 LNHDA, CDR2 SQIVND (reference sequence). The CDR3 loop is CASSIRLSGSDTQYF. CDR3 nucleotides: TGTGCCAGTAGTATCCGGCTAAGCGGATCAGATACGCAGTATTTT.

The chain recombines TRBV18 with TRBJ1-2; possibly TRBD1 for D (5 bases). Germline V CDR1 and CDR2: KGHSH, LQKENI. V was trimmed by 3 bases and J by 4 bases, leaving 9 bases between them. There are 13 residues in the CDR3. The CDR3, as DNA: TGTGCCAGCTCACCTAACCAGGGCTATGGCTACACCTTC. Its protein is CASSPNQGYGYTF.